Detailed here is one T cell receptor beta chain. Its antigen is unidentified. The sample comes from a study of T cells after yellow fever vaccination. Study findings and constraints: Among primary-vaccination clones, most reappeared after the booster, at around 97% for CD4 and around 91% for CD8. Only a small proportion of the clonotypes turned up in both the CD4 and the CD8 compartments, likely arising from convergent recombination. Compared with primary, the secondary response was weaker and peaked at day 5, not 15.

MiXCR was run by TCRdb on the 5' RACE reads, yielding one entry per CDR3 protein. In the table there are some 340,000 distinct CDR3 sequences, 4.1% of which are singletons. Germline V gives CDR1 DFQATT, CDR2 SNEGSKA (reference sequence). This CDR3 region has 15 residues. V lost 4 bases and J lost 11; bases outside the gene matches: 16. The sample in question was PBMCs, obtained 5 days after the yellow fever booster vaccination. J is TRBJ1-4 and V is TRBV20-1; 7 bases fit TRBD1. This sequence originates from a man younger than 35 who received the YFV17D yellow fever vaccine. This CDR3 is CSAKDRVSTAGKLFF. Written as DNA, the CDR3 is TGCAGTGCTAAAGACAGGGTTTCAACGGCTGGGAAACTGTTTTTT.